The TCR beta chain under discussion was sequenced for a study of cytomegalovirus exposure and HLA in healthy donors. Germline V CDR1 and CDR2: SEHNR, FQNEAQ (reference sequence). Trimming took 6 bases from V and 2 from J, leaving 10 bases between them. This CDR3 comprises 13 residues. Use of 60 Vbeta and 13 Jbeta primers characterized the PCR. TCRdb keeps only in-frame clones here, not all; method: immunoSEQ multiplex PCR. The data show 160,000 or so clones, roughly four fifths seen once. Regarding this clone: Its antigen is not identified.

Overall study findings and caveats: The study designated around 150 TCR beta chains cytomegalovirus-associated. High sensitivity and specificity were reportedly achieved when the classifier diagnosed cytomegalovirus status. TCR beta V segments were, for the most part, productive about 87% or about 30% of the time in an earlier analysis. In vitro, a few CMV-associated chains proved specific for CMV antigens.

The sequenced material came from PBMCs. The sequence was obtained from a female donor in good health and CMV-seronegative. The J gene is TRBJ1-2, the V gene TRBV7-9, with D hard to call. CDR3 protein: CASSHGANYGYTF. Written as DNA, the CDR3 is TGTGCCAGCAGTCATGGAGCGAACTATGGCTACACCTTC.